Listed below are T cell receptor beta chains from one sample, sequenced in a study of shared T cell receptors in the human thymus. Only in-frame clones appear in the TCRdb table, and some are missing; sequencing was by immunoSEQ multiplex PCR. This sample carries about 660,000 clones, 88% of them seen once, and the ten largest clones take over 0.008%. The data were also submitted as part of a second study, on human thymus T cells.

The sample was thymocytes. Receptor source: a boy younger than two with a congenital heart defect. Each CDR3 is given with its conserved first and last residue. D genes are given only for firm matches. Expanded clones get a size class; other rows say once, few or many, or leave the size out.

size: NA
D: TRBD1
J: TRBJ1-2
V: TRBV27
DNA: TGTGCCAGCAGTTCCTATCGAAGGACAGGGGCAGGTGGCTACACCTTC
CDR3: CASSSYRRTGAGGYTF

size: NA
D: TRBD1
J: TRBJ1-1
V: TRBV5-4
DNA: TGTGCCAGCAGAACACTTACAGGGGGCGGAACCCCTGAAGCTTTCTTT
CDR3: CASRTLTGGGTPEAFF

size: NA
D: TRBD2
J: TRBJ2-1
V: TRBV6-5
DNA: TGTGCCAGCAGTTACGCCTCGACTAGCGGGTATGGTGAGCAGTTCTTC
CDR3: CASSYASTSGYGEQFF

size: NA
D: TRBD2
J: TRBJ2-3
V: TRBV4-3
DNA: TGCGCCAGCAGCCCCCCTAGCGGTACGCAGTATTTT
CDR3: CASSPPSGTQYF

size: NA
D: TRBD2
J: TRBJ2-3
V: TRBV25-1
DNA: TGTGCCAGCAGTGGCGCCGGGACTAGCGGGAATGGAGATACGCAGTATTTT
CDR3: CASSGAGTSGNGDTQYF

size: NA
D: NA
J: TRBJ2-4
V: TRBV2
DNA: TGTGCCAGCAGTGATTTGCCCTCGTCGCAGGGTAGGGCCAAAAACATTCAGTACTTC
CDR3: CASSDLPSSQGRAKNIQYF

size: NA
D: NA
J: TRBJ2-7
V: TRBV28
DNA: TGTGCCAGCTCCGGGGGGCTCAACTACGAGCAGTACTTC
CDR3: CASSGGLNYEQYF

size: NA
D: TRBD1
J: TRBJ2-6
V: TRBV6-1
DNA: TGTGCCAGCAGTGGGGAACCGGGACAGCCCTCTGGGGCCAACGTCCTGACTTTC
CDR3: CASSGEPGQPSGANVLTF

size: NA
D: TRBD2
J: TRBJ2-3
V: TRBV4-2
DNA: TGTGCCAGCAGCCAAGATCCCATACGTACCCGGGGGGGAGGATCAGATACGCAGTATTTT
CDR3: CASSQDPIRTRGGGSDTQYF

size: NA
D: TRBD1
J: TRBJ2-1
V: TRBV15
DNA: TGTGCCACCAGCAGAGATGGGGCGACAGGGCGATACAATGAGCAGTTCTTC
CDR3: CATSRDGATGRYNEQFF

size: once
D: NA
J: TRBJ1-2
V: TRBV5-6
DNA: TGTGCCAGCAGCCGCGGGGGCCTTTGGGGCTACACCTTC
CDR3: CASSRGGLWGYTF

size: NA
D: TRBD2
J: TRBJ2-7
V: TRBV5-1
DNA: TGCGCCAGCACCAAGGGACTAGCGGGAGGGCCGTCCTACGAGCAGTACTTC
CDR3: CASTKGLAGGPSYEQYF

size: NA
D: TRBD1
J: TRBJ1-1
V: TRBV29-1
DNA: TGCAGCGTTGAAGACCGGGACAGGGACACTGAAGCTTTCTTT
CDR3: CSVEDRDRDTEAFF

size: NA
D: NA
J: TRBJ2-7
V: TRBV7-2
DNA: TGTGCCAGCAGCTCGACAGTCTACGAGCAGTACTTC
CDR3: CASSSTVYEQYF

size: few
D: NA
J: TRBJ2-7
V: TRBV4-1
DNA: TGCGCCAGCAGCCAGGAAGACAGCTACGAGCAGTACTTC
CDR3: CASSQEDSYEQYF

size: NA
D: TRBD1
J: TRBJ2-2
V: TRBV4-3
DNA: TGCGCCAGCAGCCCTAAGGTTGGGGGACAGCGCATTGAAATGAACACCGGGGAGCTGTTTTTT
CDR3: CASSPKVGGQRIEMNTGELFF

size: NA
D: TRBD1
J: TRBJ1-5
V: TRBV7-9
DNA: TGTGCCAGCAGCTTCGACCCGGGACAGGGGAAATCTCAGCCCCAGCATTTT
CDR3: CASSFDPGQGKSQPQHF

size: NA
D: NA
J: TRBJ2-5
V: TRBV9
DNA: TGTGCCAGCAGCGTGGATAGGCAGGGCAGAGAGACCCAGTACTTC
CDR3: CASSVDRQGRETQYF

size: NA
D: NA
J: TRBJ2-5
V: TRBV21-1
DNA: TGTGCCAGGAGCCCCGCAGGGCGAGCCCAAGAGACCCAGTACTTC
CDR3: CARSPAGRAQETQYF

size: few
D: TRBD2
J: TRBJ2-7
V: TRBV5-1
DNA: TGCGCCAGCAGCTTGCCAATACAAGCGGGGGGCTTCACCTACGAGCAGTACTTC
CDR3: CASSLPIQAGGFTYEQYF

size: few
D: NA
J: TRBJ2-3
V: TRBV14
DNA: TGTGCCAGCAGCCAAGATGAGGAAACCGATACGCAGTATTTT
CDR3: CASSQDEETDTQYF

size: NA
D: TRBD2
J: TRBJ2-1
V: TRBV7-6
DNA: TGTGCCAGCAGCTTTGGGACTAGTTACCACAATGAGCAGTTCTTC
CDR3: CASSFGTSYHNEQFF

size: NA
D: NA
J: TRBJ2-5
V: TRBV2
DNA: TGTGCCAGCAGTATCCAGGGCGAAAGAGAGACCCAGTACTTC
CDR3: CASSIQGERETQYF

size: NA
D: NA
J: TRBJ2-4
V: TRBV18
DNA: TGTGCCAGCTCACCAACCAGTCTAGCCAAAAACATTCAGTACTTC
CDR3: CASSPTSLAKNIQYF

size: NA
D: NA
J: TRBJ2-1
V: TRBV7-9
DNA: TGTGCCAGCACCTCCCCGACTGGAGTTGAGCAGTTCTTC
CDR3: CASTSPTGVEQFF

size: NA
D: NA
J: TRBJ1-2
V: TRBV14
DNA: TGTGCCAGCAGCCCGGGGGTCCCCTCTCAACCGGGGGGCTACACCTTC
CDR3: CASSPGVPSQPGGYTF

size: NA
D: TRBD2
J: TRBJ2-1
V: TRBV28
DNA: TGTGCCAGCAGTTACCTAGCGGGAGGGCCGTCTGATGAGCAGTTCTTC
CDR3: CASSYLAGGPSDEQFF

size: NA
D: NA
J: TRBJ1-2
V: TRBV27
DNA: TGTGCCAGCAGTTTATCGTCCCTCAGGGGTGTAGGTGGTGGCTACACCTTC
CDR3: CASSLSSLRGVGGGYTF

size: few
D: TRBD1
J: TRBJ2-2
V: TRBV25-1
DNA: TGTGCCAGCAGTGCTGGGACAGGATACACCGGGGAGCTGTTTTTT
CDR3: CASSAGTGYTGELFF

size: NA
D: NA
J: TRBJ1-5
V: TRBV19
DNA: TGTGCCAGTAGTAGGAGGGACTATAGCAATCAGCCCCAGCATTTT
CDR3: CASSRRDYSNQPQHF

size: few
D: TRBD1
J: TRBJ2-7
V: TRBV5-4
DNA: TGTGCCAGCAGCCAGAAACGACAGGGAAGCTTCCACGAGCAGTACTTC
CDR3: CASSQKRQGSFHEQYF

size: NA
D: TRBD2
J: TRBJ2-7
V: TRBV4-1
DNA: TGCGCCAGCAGCCCGGGGGGTAGCTCCTACGAGCAGTACTTC
CDR3: CASSPGGSSYEQYF

size: NA
D: TRBD1
J: TRBJ1-4
V: TRBV6-5
DNA: TGTGCCAGTTCAGGGGGAAGTTGGAATGAAAAACTGTTTTTT
CDR3: CASSGGSWNEKLFF